This note documents a single T cell receptor (beta chain) sequence. Its antigen remains unidentified. These data belong to a study of cytomegalovirus exposure and HLA in healthy donors. Findings of the study overall: Analysis performed later showed TCR beta chains linked to HLA being more clonally expanded than equally common others.

With 60 Vbeta and 13 Jbeta primers, the PCR was carried out. Sequencing used immunoSEQ multiplex PCR; TCRdb keeps in-frame clones, though not all of them. Of about 140,000 clones detected, roughly 74% appear once; the ten largest clones hold about 10%. The receptor comes from a man younger than 35 in good health and CMV-seropositive. The sample consisted of PBMCs.

The CDR3 loop reads CASSPRTGNTGELFF. The CDR3 DNA reads as TGTGCCAGCAGTCCTAGGACAGGGAACACCGGGGAGCTGTTTTTT. The V and J genes are TRBV9 and TRBJ2-2, with 7 bases lining up with TRBD1. This CDR3 is 15 amino acids long. Germline lookup yields CDR1 SGDLS and CDR2 YYNGEE. The V and J ends lost 5 bases and 1 base, in that order; junction bases with no gene match: 5.